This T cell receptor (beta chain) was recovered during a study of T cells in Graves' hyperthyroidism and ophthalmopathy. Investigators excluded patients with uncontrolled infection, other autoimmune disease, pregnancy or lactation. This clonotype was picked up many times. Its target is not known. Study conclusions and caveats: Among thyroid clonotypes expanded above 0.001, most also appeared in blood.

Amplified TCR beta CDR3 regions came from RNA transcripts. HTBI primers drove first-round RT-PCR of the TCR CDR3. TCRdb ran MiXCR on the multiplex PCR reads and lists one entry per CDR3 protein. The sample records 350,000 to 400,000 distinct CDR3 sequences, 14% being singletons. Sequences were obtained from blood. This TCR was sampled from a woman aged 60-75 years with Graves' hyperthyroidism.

CDR3 loop: CATSGRVYNEQFF. Written as DNA, the CDR3 is TGTGCCACCAGTGGTCGGGTGTACAATGAGCAGTTCTTC. V gene TRBV24-1 combines with J gene TRBJ2-1; D remains ambiguous. The CDR3 runs to 13 residues. Looked up from germline, CDR1 is KGHDR and CDR2 is SFDVKD. V was cut by 5 bases and J by 4 bases, with 8 bases left in between.